This T cell receptor (beta chain) was recovered during a study of CD8 T cells in ankylosing spondylitis. Study outcomes and limitations: What appeared characteristic of ankylosing spondylitis blood was a TCR beta motif of fewer than ten highly homologous variants. Disease-linked clones were reportedly significantly enriched in matched ankylosing spondylitis synovial fluid.

This clonotype was seen a few times. As yet, its antigen is unknown. Each CDR3 protein gets one entry after TCRdb re-called the 5' RACE reads with MiXCR. The sample has about 130,000 distinct CDR3 sequences, about 10% seen once. The CDR3 has 14 residues. Germline CDR1 SGHRS, CDR2 YFSETQ. The J segment lost 5 bases and the V segment lost 4 bases, leaving 8 bases of the junction unmatched. The sequence was obtained from a female donor with ankylosing spondylitis or in good health (not recorded which). The sample comprised blood, either unsorted or a sorted T cell fraction (not recorded which). The genes are TRBV5-1 and TRBJ2-5, with 7 nucleotides matching TRBD2. The CDR3 region is CASSGTLGGETQYF. The DNA of the CDR3 is TGCGCCAGCAGCGGGACCCTGGGGGGGGAGACCCAGTACTTC.